One sample yielded the 30 T cell receptor beta chains listed below, sequenced in a study of cytomegalovirus exposure and HLA in healthy donors. PCR used 60 Vbeta primers and 13 Jbeta primers. Produced via immunoSEQ multiplex PCR; TCRdb's table is partial and in-frame only. The sample carries about 120,000 clones, roughly 63% recorded once. Sequencing was done on a sample of PBMCs. The receptors here all came from a man aged 40-49 years in good health and CMV-seropositive.

The J gene is TRBJ1-4, the V gene TRBV10-3; the match to TRBD1 covers 9 bases. CDR3 size: 16 residues. Germline V gene lookup returns CDR1 ENHRY and CDR2 SYGVKD. Trimming took 2 bases from V and 8 from J; bases not matched to a gene: 9. CDR3 protein: CAISEEGQGRREKLFF. In nucleotides, the CDR3 is TGTGCCATCAGTGAGGAAGGACAGGGGAGGAGGGAAAAACTGTTTTTT.

The rearrangement joins TRBV9 to TRBJ2-1; no definite D call. Germline CDR1 is SGDLS and CDR2 is YYNGEE. Trimming left V 0 bases short and J 3 bases short, with 10 bases between. The CDR3 spans 15 residues. The CDR3 region is CASSVDGSYYNEQFF. As DNA, the CDR3 is TGTGCCAGCAGCGTAGATGGTTCCTACTACAATGAGCAGTTCTTC.

The rearrangement uses TRBV2 and TRBJ1-3; D gene ambiguous. The CDR3 covers 15 residues. Germline-derived CDR1 and CDR2 are SNHLY and FYNNEI. The V and J ends lost 6 bases and 0 bases respectively, with 12 bases between them. The CDR3 DNA sequence: TGTGCCAGCAGGGAACAGTCGTACTCTGGAAACACCATATATTTT. Its translation is CASREQSYSGNTIYF.

The gene calls are TRBV27 and TRBJ2-3; D perhaps matches TRBD2 (6 bases). The CDR3 extends over 12 amino acids. Germline CDR1 MNHEY, CDR2 SMNVEV (reference sequence). This chain's CDR3 is CGGVNSTDTQYF. The CDR3 region has the DNA TGTGGGGGGGTGAACAGCACAGATACGCAGTATTTT.

This chain uses TRBV19 with TRBJ2-2, with 7 nucleotides matching TRBD2. The CDR3 consists of 15 residues. V gave up 5 bases and J gave up 6 bases; unmatched junction bases: 9. From germline, CDR1 is LNHDA and CDR2 SQIVND (reference sequence). The CDR3 here is CASSGRDYRAGELFF. The CDR3 DNA is TGTGCCAGTAGTGGCCGGGACTATCGCGCCGGGGAGCTGTTTTTT.

This chain links TRBV30 with TRBJ1-1, with TRBD1 matching 9 bases. Germline loops: CDR1 GTSNPN, CDR2 SVGIG (reference sequence). This CDR3 region has 14 residues. Losses at the gene ends were 4 bases for V and 4 bases for J; bases not matched to a gene: 7. The CDR3 here is CAWTGGTGPTEAFF. The CDR3 region has the DNA TGTGCCTGGACAGGCGGGACAGGGCCCACTGAAGCTTTCTTT.

CDR3 sequence reads: CASSPVWAGGRSDTQYF. Written as DNA, the CDR3 is TGTGCCAGCAGCCCCGTTTGGGCAGGGGGCCGGTCAGATACGCAGTATTTT. The chain employs TRBV9 and TRBJ2-3; TRBD1 matches 8 bases. Germline assignment: CDR1 SGDLS and CDR2 YYNGEE. J gave up 4 bases and V 4 bases, and 14 bases lay outside the gene matches. The CDR3 loop spans 17 amino acids. Looking up the rest from reference TRBV9 and TRBJ2-3 gives the full variable domain: DSGVTQTPKHLITATGQRVTLRCSPRSGDLSVYWYQQSLDQGLQFLIQYYNGEERAKGNILERFSAQQFPDLHSELNLSSLELGDSALYFCASSPVWAGGRSDTQYFGPGTRLTVL.

The chain recombines TRBV5-1 with TRBJ2-3; weak D call: TRBD1 (6 bases). In germline, CDR1 is SGHRS, CDR2 YFSETQ. V dropped 1 base and J dropped 1 base, with 19 bases sitting between them. CDR3 length equals 18 residues. CDR3 bases: TGCGCCAGCAGCTTGACCTTCCGACAGGTAGCTCGCACAGATACGCAGTATTTT. Protein product: CASSLTFRQVARTDTQYF.

V is TRBV30 and J is TRBJ2-5; D possibly corresponds to TRBD2 (6 bases). CDR3 length: 13 residues. From germline, CDR1 is GTSNPN and CDR2 SVGIG (reference sequence). V was shortened by 2 bases and J by 4 bases, with 11 bases between the two germline ends. The DNA of the CDR3 is TGTGCCTGGAGTCTTGTGGGAGGAGAGACCCAGTACTTC. It yields the protein CAWSLVGGETQYF.

The chain uses TRBV28 and TRBJ1-5, with D uncertain. V lost 2 bases and J 7 bases, leaving 12 bases between the germline ends. Germline CDR1 is MDHEN and CDR2 is SYDVKM. This CDR3 region has 14 residues. The CDR3 is CASSLASSQQPQHF. The DNA for the CDR3 is TGTGCCAGCAGTTTAGCTTCGAGTCAACAGCCCCAGCATTTT.

The chain has TRBV19 and TRBJ1-1; 12 bases match TRBD1. Germline V CDR1 and CDR2: LNHDA, SQIVND (reference sequence). V lost 10 bases to trimming and J lost 1 base; unmatched junction nucleotides: 4. CDR3 length equals 14 residues. This CDR3 reads CATAGQGANTEAFF. Written as DNA, the CDR3 is TGTGCCACCGCGGGACAGGGGGCGAACACTGAAGCTTTCTTT.

The J gene is TRBJ2-6, the V gene TRBV10-3, with D possibly TRBD1 on 5 matching bases. CDR3 size: 16 residues. Germline V gene data show CDR1 as ENHRY and CDR2 as SYGVKD. Trimming shortened V by 0 bases and J by 0 bases, and 6 bases separated the two germline ends. DNA for the CDR3: TGTGCCATCAGTGAGTCTCAGGGCTCTGGGGCCAACGTCCTGACTTTC. This gives the protein CAISESQGSGANVLTF.

The J gene is TRBJ1-1, the V gene TRBV14; D may be TRBD1 (5 bases). This CDR3 is built from 15 residues. V was trimmed by 3 bases and J by 0 bases, leaving 11 bases between them. Germline V lookup: CDR1 SGHDN, CDR2 FVKESK. CDR3 DNA sequence: TGTGCCAGCAGCCAGTGGGGCCGCATGAACACTGAAGCTTTCTTT. Translated: CASSQWGRMNTEAFF.

This chain uses TRBV5-1 with TRBJ2-5; 11 bases are a match to TRBD2. The CDR3 runs 15 residues. Looked up from germline, CDR1 is SGHRS and CDR2 is YFSETQ. V dropped 3 bases and J dropped 3; count of bases not matched to a gene: 4. The CDR3 DNA reads TGCGCCAGCAGCTGGCAACTAGCGGGAGAAGAGACCCAGTACTTC. This sequence encodes CASSWQLAGEETQYF.

J is TRBJ2-7 and V is TRBV7-9, with 8 bases identical to TRBD2. The CDR3 runs 13 residues. V trimming: 5 bases; J trimming: 3 bases; junction bases outside the gene matches: 3. Germline V gene lookup returns CDR1 SEHNR and CDR2 FQNEAQ (reference sequence). CDR3 sequence: CASSAGLGYEQYF. CDR3 nucleotide sequence: TGTGCCAGCAGCGCGGGACTAGGCTACGAGCAGTACTTC.

The rearrangement uses TRBV4-1 and TRBJ2-3, with D tentatively TRBD2 (6 bases). V was clipped by 1 base and J by 2 bases, with 13 bases between them. This CDR3 has 16 residues. In germline, CDR1 is MGHRA, CDR2 YSYEKL. The CDR3, as DNA: TGCGCCAGCAGCCAAGGGGGCAGCGGGCCCACAGATACGCAGTATTTT. This codes for CASSQGGSGPTDTQYF.

The chain joins TRBV5-1 to TRBJ1-4; 11 nucleotides align to TRBD1. The CDR3 runs 17 residues. The V gene end was trimmed by 3 bases and the J gene end by 8 bases; junction bases not matched to a gene: 12. Germline CDR1 and CDR2: SGHRS and YFSETQ. The CDR3 is CASSSGTGGSPWEKLFF. The CDR3 region has the DNA TGCGCCAGCAGCTCCGGGACAGGGGGGTCCCCTTGGGAAAAACTGTTTTTT.

The chain links TRBV18 to TRBJ1-1; 8 bases match TRBD1. There are 16 residues in the CDR3. Looked up from germline, CDR1 is KGHSH and CDR2 is LQKENI. The J segment lost 4 bases and the V segment lost 4 bases, leaving 11 bases of the junction unmatched. The chain's CDR3 is CASSLRQGRGSTEAFF. DNA for the CDR3: TGTGCCAGCTCACTTAGACAGGGGCGAGGGAGCACTGAAGCTTTCTTT.

This clone was counted once. This rearrangement joins TRBV5-1 to TRBJ2-1; TRBD1 agrees at 8 bases. After removal of 3 bases from V and 0 bases from J, the junction contained 2 bases not matched to a gene. This CDR3 has 15 residues. The germline V gene encodes CDR1 SGHRS and CDR2 YFSETQ. CDR3 sequence reads: CASSSGQGSYNEQFF. DNA for the CDR3: TGCGCCAGCAGCTCCGGACAGGGCTCCTACAATGAGCAGTTCTTC.

This clone was observed once. This chain links TRBV9 with TRBJ2-5; D is possibly TRBD1 (5 bases). Trimming shortened V by 0 bases and J by 4 bases, and 13 bases separated the two germline ends. CDR1 SGDLS and CDR2 YYNGEE come from the germline V gene. This CDR3 is built from 15 residues. In DNA form, the CDR3 reads TGTGCCAGCAGCGTAGGGGGCGGCGGCGGAGAGACCCAGTACTTC. It encodes CASSVGGGGGETQYF.

V gene TRBV5-1 combines with J gene TRBJ1-2, with D unresolved. V gave up 4 bases and J gave up 4 bases, with 11 bases separating them. The CDR3 has 13 residues. Germline V gene lookup returns CDR1 SGHRS and CDR2 YFSETQ. This CDR3 reads CASSPEAGYGYTF. In DNA form, the CDR3 reads TGCGCCAGCAGCCCGGAGGCAGGCTATGGCTACACCTTC.

J is TRBJ2-5 and V is TRBV4-1, with TRBD1 as a possible D gene (6 bases). This CDR3 region has 14 residues. V was clipped by 1 base and J by 5 bases, with 11 bases between them. Germline-derived CDR1 and CDR2 are MGHRA and YSYEKL. The CDR3 sequence is CASSQVTGKETQYF. CDR3 DNA: TGCGCCAGCAGCCAAGTAACAGGGAAGGAGACCCAGTACTTC.

The CDR3 is CASSLYRGRNSPLHF. CDR3 sequence (DNA): TGTGCCAGCAGCCTCTACAGGGGCCGAAATTCACCCCTCCACTTT. J is TRBJ1-6 and V is TRBV7-9, with 7 bases that match TRBD1. The CDR3 covers 15 residues. Trimming cost V 5 bases and J 7 bases; bases outside gene matches: 8. CDR1 SEHNR and CDR2 FQNEAQ come from the germline V gene (reference sequence). Full variable domain (rest looked up from reference TRBV7-9 and TRBJ1-6): DTGVSQNPRHKITKRGQNVTFRCDPISEHNRLYWYRQTLGQGPEFLTYFQNEAQLEKSRLLSDRFSAERPKGSFSTLEIQRTEQGDSAMYLCASSLYRGRNSPLHFGNGTRLTVT.

This rearrangement joins TRBV6-5 to TRBJ1-2, with TRBD1 as a possible D gene (5 bases). The CDR3 runs to 15 residues. Deletions cut 0 bases from V and 7 bases from J, with 15 bases between. Germline-derived CDR1 and CDR2 are MNHEY and SVGAGI. The CDR3 loop is CASSYSGLGRGGYTF. The DNA for the CDR3 is TGTGCCAGCAGTTACTCGGGACTCGGGAGGGGTGGCTACACCTTC.

This clone occurred a few times. The V call is TRBV5-6, the J call TRBJ2-1; TRBD1 agrees at 8 bases. The CDR3 runs to 16 residues. V lost 4 bases to trimming and J lost 0 bases; unmatched junction nucleotides: 6. Germline CDR1 is SGHDT and CDR2 is YYEEEE. The CDR3 spells CASSQDRGSSYNEQFF. DNA of the CDR3: TGTGCCAGCAGCCAAGACAGGGGCAGCTCCTACAATGAGCAGTTCTTC.

The chain uses TRBV4-3 and TRBJ2-2; the match to TRBD2 covers 12 bases. CDR1 and CDR2 from the germline V gene are LGHNA and YSLEER. With 1 base clipped from V and 0 bases from J, the junction kept 3 bases outside the gene matches. The CDR3 runs to 18 residues. As DNA, the CDR3 is TGCGCCAGCAGCCAAGTACTAGCGGGAGGCGCGAACACCGGGGAGCTGTTTTTT. This gives the protein CASSQVLAGGANTGELFF.

The chain carries TRBV6-6 and TRBJ2-5, with 11 bases that match TRBD2. This CDR3 spans 16 amino acids. V gave up 2 bases and J gave up 1 base; unmatched junction bases: 3. Germline CDR1 and CDR2: MNHNY and SVGAGI (reference sequence). Written as DNA, the CDR3 is TGTGCCAGCAGTTACCGCGGGACTAGCGGCCAAGAGACCCAGTACTTC. Its protein is CASSYRGTSGQETQYF.

This chain uses TRBV29-1 with TRBJ1-3, with TRBD1 matching 8 bases. The germline gives CDR1 SQVTM, CDR2 ANQGSEA. The CDR3 runs 16 residues. V dropped 0 bases and J dropped 0; count of bases not matched to a gene: 4. The CDR3 sequence is CSVEEGDRISGNTIYF. As DNA, the CDR3 is TGCAGCGTTGAAGAAGGGGACAGGATCTCTGGAAACACCATATATTTT.

V is TRBV11-1 and J is TRBJ1-2; tentative D call: TRBD1 (6 bases). Germline lookup yields CDR1 SGHAT and CDR2 FQDESV (reference sequence). The CDR3 is 15 amino acids. The ends were cut back, 5 bases at V and 3 bases at J, with 16 bases in the middle. CDR3 loop: CASSLLSTGHYGYTF. The CDR3 DNA is TGTGCCAGCAGCCTACTATCGACAGGACACTATGGCTACACCTTC.

The sample holds a few counts of this clone. V gene TRBV5-1 combines with J gene TRBJ2-5, with no clear D. V was pared by 4 bases and J by 2 bases, with 12 bases between. Germline V CDR1 and CDR2: SGHRS, YFSETQ. The CDR3 contains 14 residues. In DNA form, the CDR3 reads TGCGCCAGCAGCGACCAACCCGGGCAAGAGACCCAGTACTTC. Translating gives CASSDQPGQETQYF.